Listed here is a single T cell receptor beta chain. No antigen is known for it. The CDR3 has 17 amino acids. Germline CDR1 is SGHAT and CDR2 is FQNNGV. Alongside a J-beta primer mix, a sample-barcoded 5' primer served in a second PCR lasting about 7 to 11 cycles. TCRdb passed the 5' RACE reads through MiXCR, listing each CDR3 protein once. The table lists approximately 900,000 distinct CDR3 sequences, roughly 48% of them singletons. Caucasian, healthy and from Russia, the donors were aged between 6 and 90. The sample belongs to a study of blood T cells in healthy people across ages. Whole-study results and caveats: While age rose, TCR beta diversity per million T cells dropped in a roughly linear way. TCR beta diversity tracked closely with naive T cell percentage.

The clonotype was recovered from a man aged 25-45 years in good health. The chain combines TRBV11-2 with TRBJ2-7, with D perhaps TRBD1 (6 bases). TRBJ2-5 matches the DNA end more closely, so the J call is doubtful. Input material: blood. CDR3 protein: CASSEWGLRRQQETQYF. CDR3 coding DNA: TGTGCCAGCAGCGAGTGGGGGCTGAGACGCCAACAAGAGACCCAGTACTTC.